The 19 T cell receptor beta chains below were found in one sample sequenced in a study of CD8+ T cells in alopecia areata. Treatment in this sample: oral pan-JAK inhibitor, 5-10 mg twice daily. Extraction and reverse transcription of RNA yielded cDNA as the sequencing template. This table comes from immunoSEQ multiplex PCR, and its TCRdb copy is limited to in-frame clones, with some not included. The table records about 76,000 clones, 60% to 70% of them present only once. Specimen: CD8+ T cells sorted from blood, collected at week 24, from a patient treated with tofacitinib. The origin of the receptors is a human donor with alopecia areata.

This sequence joins TRBV9 and TRBJ2-7; D unresolved. Trimming cost V 0 bases and J 3 bases, with 10 bases left between them. CDR3 length equals 14 residues. Per the germline V gene, CDR1 is SGDLS and CDR2 is YYNGEE. The CDR3 nucleotides are TGTGCCAGCAGCGTAGCTTCTGTGGGCTACGAGCAGTACTTC. This encodes CASSVASVGYEQYF.

The gene calls are TRBV4-1 and TRBJ2-7; no reliable D call. The V gene lost 1 base and the J gene lost 4 bases, with 8 bases spanning the gap. Looked up from germline, CDR1 is MGHRA and CDR2 is YSYEKL. The CDR3 is made up of 13 amino acids. The chain's CDR3 is CASSQVTPYEQYF. The CDR3 nucleotides read TGCGCCAGCAGCCAAGTAACGCCTTACGAGCAGTACTTC.

V usage is TRBV7-7 and J usage is TRBJ2-1, with 7 positions matching TRBD2. Germline CDR1 and CDR2: SSHAT and FNYEAQ (reference sequence). CDR3 size: 16 residues. Trimming took 5 bases from V and 2 from J; bases not matched to a gene: 9. CDR3 coding DNA: TGTGCCAGCAGCCCTAATCTAGCGGACCCCTACAATGAGCAGTTCTTC. It is translated as CASSPNLADPYNEQFF.

The chain has TRBV15 and TRBJ2-3; D tentatively fits TRBD1 or TRBD2 (6 bases each). Trimming took off 1 base at V and 1 base at J, with 18 bases between the two ends. Germline CDR1 reads LNHNV; CDR2 reads YYDKDF (reference sequence). The CDR3 spans 18 residues. The CDR3 nucleotides read TGTGCCACCAGCAGAGCCCTATTTGGGGGGCCGGGCACAGATACGCAGTATTTT. Its translation is CATSRALFGGPGTDTQYF. The full variable domain, rest sourced from reference TRBV15 and TRBJ2-3, is DAMVIQNPRYQVTQFGKPVTLSCSQTLNHNVMYWYQQKSSQAPKLLFHYYDKDFNNEADTPDNFQSRRPNTSFCFLDIRSPGLGDTAMYLCATSRALFGGPGTDTQYFGPGTRLTVL.

This chain connects TRBV4-1 to TRBJ2-1; 8 positions agree with TRBD1. The trim removed 4 bases at V and 4 bases at J, leaving 9 bases unmatched. CDR1 is MGHRA and CDR2 is YSYEKL in the germline V gene. CDR3 length equals 16 residues. The CDR3 reads CASSPLSGGPYNEQFF. The CDR3 DNA sequence: TGCGCCAGCAGCCCACTTTCAGGGGGCCCTTACAATGAGCAGTTCTTC.

This clone has just a few counts. The chain joins TRBV29-1 to TRBJ2-1; D is possibly TRBD1 (7 bases). V lost 4 bases, J lost 3 bases, and 19 bases lay in between. Germline CDR1 is SQVTM and CDR2 is ANQGSEA. CDR3 length: 16 residues. The CDR3 sequence is CSVGGGIGTVYNEQFF. The CDR3 DNA reads as TGCAGCGTTGGGGGAGGAATCGGGACAGTCTACAATGAGCAGTTCTTC.

This clone was found a few times. The chain links TRBV19 to TRBJ2-1; the D gene is possibly TRBD1 (6 bases). CDR1 is LNHDA and CDR2 is SQIVND in the germline V gene (reference sequence). There are 14 residues in the CDR3. V lost 5 bases to trimming and J lost 5 bases, with 13 bases between them. CDR3 in amino acids: CASSRRGLDNEQFF. DNA of the CDR3: TGTGCCAGTAGTCGCAGGGGTCTAGACAATGAGCAGTTCTTC.

This clone was seen a few times. The chain links TRBV7-9 to TRBJ2-7, with D possibly called TRBD1 or TRBD2 (5 bases each). Trimming stripped 5 bases from V and 5 bases from J, with 13 bases between. From germline, CDR1 is SEHNR and CDR2 FQNEAQ (reference sequence). The CDR3 is 13 amino acids. The CDR3 DNA reads TGTGCCAGCAGCCAGGGACCTGGGGACGAGCAGTACTTC. It translates to CASSQGPGDEQYF.

For this clone: Other DNA sequences from this sample encode an identical CDR3 as well. CDR3 DNA sequence: TGCGCCAGCAGCCAAGGGCAGTACTACGAGCAGTACTTC. This gives the protein CASSQGQYYEQYF. The V call is TRBV4-1, the J call TRBJ2-7; D is uncertain. V was trimmed by 1 base and J by 3 bases, leaving 7 bases between them. Germline CDR1 is MGHRA and CDR2 is YSYEKL. The CDR3 runs to 13 residues.

This clone turned up a few times. The chain links TRBV25-1 to TRBJ2-7; 9 nucleotides line up with TRBD2. The CDR3 consists of 16 residues. Looked up from germline, CDR1 is MGHDK and CDR2 is SYGVNS. J lost 0 bases, V lost 3 bases, and 6 bases had no gene match. The chain's CDR3 is CASSDPAGGISYEQYF. CDR3 DNA sequence: TGTGCCAGCAGTGATCCGGCGGGAGGGATCTCCTACGAGCAGTACTTC.

A single count supports this clone. The V and J genes are TRBV4-1 and TRBJ2-3; maybe TRBD2 (6 bases). This CDR3 spans 16 amino acids. Trimming cost V 0 bases and J 0 bases, with 10 bases left between them. Germline V gene data show CDR1 as MGHRA and CDR2 as YSYEKL. The CDR3 spells CASSQEGGMSTDTQYF. As DNA, the CDR3 is TGCGCCAGCAGCCAAGAGGGGGGTATGAGCACAGATACGCAGTATTTT.

This clone was observed a handful of times. This sequence joins TRBV7-9 and TRBJ2-1; 11 nucleotides line up with TRBD2. This CDR3 is 15 amino acids long. Germline CDR1 and CDR2: SEHNR and FQNEAQ (reference sequence). The V and J ends lost 3 bases and 8 bases, in that order; junction bases with no gene match: 6. CDR3 in DNA: TGTGCCAGCAGCTTCATAGCGGGAGGGATCGATGAGCAGTTCTTC. Its protein product is CASSFIAGGIDEQFF.

The chain uses TRBV2 and TRBJ2-1; 11 nucleotides match TRBD2. V was pared by 3 bases and J by 8 bases, with 6 bases of the junction left unmatched. Germline assignment: CDR1 SNHLY and CDR2 FYNNEI. This CDR3 is built from 15 residues. The chain's CDR3 is CASSEGTSGMDEQFF. The CDR3 DNA reads TGTGCCAGCAGTGAGGGGACTAGCGGTATGGATGAGCAGTTCTTC.

The chain is built from TRBV9 and TRBJ2-7, with D hard to call. V lost 1 base to trimming and J lost 0 bases, with 8 bases between them. Germline loops: CDR1 SGDLS, CDR2 YYNGEE. This CDR3 has 14 residues. The CDR3 DNA reads TGTGCCAGCAGCGTATACGAGAGCTCCTACGAGCAGTACTTC. This gives the protein CASSVYESSYEQYF.

The rearrangement links TRBV7-9 to TRBJ1-2, with a weak D call TRBD1 (5 bases). V was cut by 5 bases and J by 0 bases, with 16 bases left in between. The CDR3 extends over 16 amino acids. The germline CDR1 and CDR2 sequences are SEHNR and FQNEAQ (reference sequence). Written as DNA, the CDR3 is TGTGCCAGCAGCCCGGACATCGCCCCGGCTAACTATGGCTACACCTTC. Translated: CASSPDIAPANYGYTF.

This clone came up a few times. The V call is TRBV5-4, the J call TRBJ2-3; D may be TRBD1 (6 bases). Between the trimmed V and J ends, which lost 2 bases and 2 bases, there was a span of 9 bases. CDR3 size: 14 residues. CDR1 and CDR2 (germline): SGHNT, YYREEE (reference sequence). This chain's CDR3 is CASSFRQDTDTQYF. CDR3 coding DNA: TGTGCCAGCAGCTTTAGACAGGACACAGATACGCAGTATTTT.

In this sample, this clone turned up a few times. This sequence joins TRBV5-6 and TRBJ1-4; D perhaps matches TRBD1 (5 bases). This CDR3 contains 12 residues. Trimming left V 7 bases short and J 7 bases short, with 11 bases between. Per the germline V gene, CDR1 is SGHDT and CDR2 is YYEEEE. The CDR3 DNA reads as TGTGCCAGCGGCAGGGCAAGTGAAAAACTGTTTTTT. Protein: CASGRASEKLFF.

This chain joins TRBV29-1 and TRBJ1-1; D gene ambiguous. The CDR3 runs 12 residues. Between the trimmed V and J ends, which lost 5 bases and 0 bases, there was a span of 7 bases. Germline assignment: CDR1 SQVTM and CDR2 ANQGSEA. CDR3 in amino acids: CSVRIMNTEAFF. The CDR3 nucleotides read TGCAGCGTTCGGATCATGAACACTGAAGCTTTCTTT.

The sample holds a few counts of this clone. The J gene is TRBJ1-5, the V gene TRBV5-1, with D maybe TRBD1 (6 bases). Trimming took 4 bases from V and 4 from J, leaving 9 bases between them. The CDR3 extends over 13 amino acids. Germline V gives CDR1 SGHRS, CDR2 YFSETQ. The CDR3 region has the DNA TGCGCCAGCAGCCCCACAGGGAATCAGCCCCAGCATTTT. It is translated as CASSPTGNQPQHF.